One TCR beta chain is described in this entry. What it binds is unknown. A sample-barcoded 5' primer and a J-beta primer mix were used in a second PCR of roughly 7 to 11 cycles. TCRdb re-called the 5' RACE reads with MiXCR, one entry per CDR3 protein. The sample includes 1.5 million to 2 million distinct CDR3 sequences, 30% to 40% of them seen just once. Donation came from healthy Caucasian individuals in Russia who were aged about 6 to 90. Per-sample yields of isolated PBMCs were at least 6 million. The extraction recovered at least 5 micrograms of total RNA per sample. Germline values: CDR1 MNHEY, CDR2 SVGAGI. V was clipped by 6 bases and J by 1 base; unmatched bases: 6. CDR3 size: 16 residues. The record originates from a study of blood T cells in healthy people across ages. Overall study results and limits: Whereas aged donors had fewer naive CD4+ cells, long-lived donors had more of them and higher diversity.

The receptor's source is a woman in her 30s in good health. The chain couples TRBV6-5 to TRBJ1-1, with 12 bases aligning to TRBD1. Sample: blood. The CDR3 DNA is TGTGCCAGCAGCTCGGGACAGGGGGCCGGGAACACTGAAGCTTTCTTT. As protein: CASSSGQGAGNTEAFF.